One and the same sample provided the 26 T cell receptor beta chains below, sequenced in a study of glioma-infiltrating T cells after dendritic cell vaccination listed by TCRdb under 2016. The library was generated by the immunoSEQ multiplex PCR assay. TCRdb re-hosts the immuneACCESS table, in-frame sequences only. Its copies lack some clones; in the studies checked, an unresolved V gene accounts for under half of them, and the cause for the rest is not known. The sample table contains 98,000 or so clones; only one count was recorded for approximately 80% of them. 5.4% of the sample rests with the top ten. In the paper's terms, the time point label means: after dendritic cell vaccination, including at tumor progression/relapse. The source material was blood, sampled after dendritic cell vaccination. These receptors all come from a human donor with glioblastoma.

As DNA, the CDR3 is TGTGCCAGCAGCTTAGGTCGGCCGGGGGGCACAGATACGCAGTATTTT. This translates into CASSLGRPGGTDTQYF. V usage is TRBV11-2 and J usage is TRBJ2-3, with D tentatively TRBD2 (6 bases). V lost 1 base and J 1 base, leaving 12 bases between the germline ends. Germline V gene lookup returns CDR1 SGHAT and CDR2 FQNNGV. This CDR3 contains 16 residues.

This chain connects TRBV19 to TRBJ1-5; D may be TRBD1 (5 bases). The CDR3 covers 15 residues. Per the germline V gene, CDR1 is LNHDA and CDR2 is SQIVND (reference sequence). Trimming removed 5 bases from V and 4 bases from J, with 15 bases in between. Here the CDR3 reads CASSAVGGWNQPQHF. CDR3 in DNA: TGTGCCAGTAGTGCAGTGGGGGGTTGGAATCAGCCCCAGCATTTT.

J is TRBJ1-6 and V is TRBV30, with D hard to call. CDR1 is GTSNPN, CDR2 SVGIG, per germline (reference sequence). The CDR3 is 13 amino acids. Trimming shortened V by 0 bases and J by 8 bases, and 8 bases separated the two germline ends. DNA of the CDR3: TGTGCCTGGAGTGTTTTTGAGGATTCACCCCTCCACTTT. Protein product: CAWSVFEDSPLHF.

CDR3 amino acids: CASSRIASLNTEAFF. In DNA form, the CDR3 reads TGTGCCAGCAGCCGAATAGCCAGCTTGAACACTGAAGCTTTCTTT. The rearrangement links TRBV5-6 to TRBJ1-1, with D hard to call. Trimming stripped 4 bases from V and 0 bases from J, with 13 bases between. CDR3 length equals 15 residues. Germline V gene lookup returns CDR1 SGHDT and CDR2 YYEEEE. The whole variable domain, remainder taken from reference TRBV5-6 and TRBJ1-1, is DAGVTQSPTHLIKTRGQQVTLRCSPKSGHDTVSWYQQALGQGPQFIFQYYEEEERQRGNFPDRFSGHQFPNYSSELNVNALLLGDSALYLCASSRIASLNTEAFFGQGTRLTVV.

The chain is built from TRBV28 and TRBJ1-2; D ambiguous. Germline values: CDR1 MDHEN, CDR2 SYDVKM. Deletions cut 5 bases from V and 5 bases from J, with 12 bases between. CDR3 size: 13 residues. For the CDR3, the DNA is TGTGCCAGCAGTCCCCCCCCCACATATGGCTACACCTTC. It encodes CASSPPPTYGYTF.

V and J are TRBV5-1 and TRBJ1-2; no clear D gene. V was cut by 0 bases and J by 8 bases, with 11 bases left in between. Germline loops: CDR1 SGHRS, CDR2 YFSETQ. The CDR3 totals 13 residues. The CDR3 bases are TGCGCCAGCAGCTTGGTGGGTGACTTAGGCTACACCTTC. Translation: CASSLVGDLGYTF.

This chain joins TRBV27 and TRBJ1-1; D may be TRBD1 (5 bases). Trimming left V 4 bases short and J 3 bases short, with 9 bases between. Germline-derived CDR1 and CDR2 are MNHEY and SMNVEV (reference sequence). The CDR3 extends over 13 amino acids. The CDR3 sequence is CASSYRGDTEAFF. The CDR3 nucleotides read TGTGCCAGCAGTTATCGGGGGGACACTGAAGCTTTCTTT.

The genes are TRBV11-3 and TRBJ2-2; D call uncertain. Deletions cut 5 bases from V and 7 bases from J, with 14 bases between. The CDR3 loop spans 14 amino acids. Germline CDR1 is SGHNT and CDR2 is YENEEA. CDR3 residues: CASSPAGVGGELFF. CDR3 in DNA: TGTGCCAGCAGCCCGGCCGGAGTCGGCGGGGAGCTGTTTTTT.

DNA of the CDR3: TGTGCCAGCAGTTACCGCGCAGGGGGCCTGTCCTACGAGCAGTACTTC. Translation: CASSYRAGGLSYEQYF. The chain employs TRBV6-6 and TRBJ2-7, with 8 bases that match TRBD1. The germline V gene has CDR1 MNHNY and CDR2 SVGAGI (reference sequence). The CDR3 is made up of 16 amino acids. With V trimmed by 2 bases and J by 1 base, 7 bases remained unmatched.

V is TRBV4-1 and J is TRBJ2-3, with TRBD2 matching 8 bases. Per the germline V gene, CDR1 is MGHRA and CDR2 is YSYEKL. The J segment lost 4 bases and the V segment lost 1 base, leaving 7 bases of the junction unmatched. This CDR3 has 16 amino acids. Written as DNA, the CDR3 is TGCGCCAGCAGCCAAGGCGGGCGGGGGGCCTCAGATACGCAGTATTTT. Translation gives CASSQGGRGASDTQYF.

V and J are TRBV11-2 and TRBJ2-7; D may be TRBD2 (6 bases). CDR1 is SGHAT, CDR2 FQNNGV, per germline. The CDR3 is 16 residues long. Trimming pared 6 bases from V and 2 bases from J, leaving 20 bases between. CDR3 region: CASSPEGRAATYEQYF. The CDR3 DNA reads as TGTGCCAGCAGTCCGGAGGGGCGGGCCGCGACCTACGAGCAGTACTTC.

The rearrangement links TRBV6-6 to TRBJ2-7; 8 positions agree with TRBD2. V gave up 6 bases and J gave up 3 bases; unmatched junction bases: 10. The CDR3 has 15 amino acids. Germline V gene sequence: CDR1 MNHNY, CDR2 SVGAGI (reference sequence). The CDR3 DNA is TGTGCCAGCAGACCGGGGGGGAGAGGGTACTACGAGCAGTACTTC. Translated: CASRPGGRGYYEQYF.

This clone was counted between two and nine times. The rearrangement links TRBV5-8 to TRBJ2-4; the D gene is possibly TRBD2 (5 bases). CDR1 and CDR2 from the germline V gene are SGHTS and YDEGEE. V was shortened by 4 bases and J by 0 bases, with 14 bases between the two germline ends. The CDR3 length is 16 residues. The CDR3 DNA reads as TGTGCCAGCAGCCCTAGGACTCGTATAGCCAAAAACATTCAGTACTTC. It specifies CASSPRTRIAKNIQYF.

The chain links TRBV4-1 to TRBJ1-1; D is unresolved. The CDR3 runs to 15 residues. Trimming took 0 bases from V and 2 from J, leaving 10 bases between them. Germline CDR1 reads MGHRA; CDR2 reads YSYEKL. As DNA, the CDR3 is TGCGCCAGCAGCCAAGATCGGTCACCTAACACTGAAGCTTTCTTT. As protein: CASSQDRSPNTEAFF.

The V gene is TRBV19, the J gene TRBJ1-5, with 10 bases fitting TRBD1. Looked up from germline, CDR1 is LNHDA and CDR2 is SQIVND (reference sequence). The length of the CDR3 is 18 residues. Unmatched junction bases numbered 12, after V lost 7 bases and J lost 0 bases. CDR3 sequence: CASTGQGGPIYSNQPQHF. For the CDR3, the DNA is TGTGCCAGTACCGGACAGGGGGGCCCGATCTATAGCAATCAGCCCCAGCATTTT.

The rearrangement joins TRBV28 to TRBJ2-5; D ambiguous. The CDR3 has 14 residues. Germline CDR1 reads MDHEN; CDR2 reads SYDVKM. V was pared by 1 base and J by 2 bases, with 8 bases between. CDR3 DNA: TGTGCCAGCAGTTTATTGCCGGTACAAGAGACCCAGTACTTC. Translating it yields CASSLLPVQETQYF.

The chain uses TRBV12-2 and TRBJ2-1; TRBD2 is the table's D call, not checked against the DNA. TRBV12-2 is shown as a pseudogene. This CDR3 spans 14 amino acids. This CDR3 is CASRPGTFYNEQFF. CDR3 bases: TGTGCAAGTCGCCCAGGGACTTTTTACAATGAGCAGTTCTTC.

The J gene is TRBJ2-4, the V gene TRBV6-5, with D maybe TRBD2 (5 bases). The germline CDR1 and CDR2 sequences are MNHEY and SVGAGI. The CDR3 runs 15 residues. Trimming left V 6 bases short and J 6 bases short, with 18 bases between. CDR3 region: CASSAGWGETNIQYF. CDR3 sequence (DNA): TGTGCCAGCAGCGCTGGTTGGGGAGAGACAAACATTCAGTACTTC.

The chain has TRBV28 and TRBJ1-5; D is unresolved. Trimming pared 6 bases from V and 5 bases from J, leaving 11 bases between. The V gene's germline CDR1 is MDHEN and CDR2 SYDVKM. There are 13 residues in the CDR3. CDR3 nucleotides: TGTGCCAGCAGAACAGAGGGCGATCAGCCCCAGCATTTT. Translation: CASRTEGDQPQHF.

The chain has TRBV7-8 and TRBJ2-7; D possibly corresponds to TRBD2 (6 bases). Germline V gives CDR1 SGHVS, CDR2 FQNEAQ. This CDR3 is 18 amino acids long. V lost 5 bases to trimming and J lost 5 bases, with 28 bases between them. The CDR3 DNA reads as TGTGCCAGCAGCAGCCAGCTCCACCTTGCCTCCGGGGGACACGAGCAGTACTTC. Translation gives CASSSQLHLASGGHEQYF.

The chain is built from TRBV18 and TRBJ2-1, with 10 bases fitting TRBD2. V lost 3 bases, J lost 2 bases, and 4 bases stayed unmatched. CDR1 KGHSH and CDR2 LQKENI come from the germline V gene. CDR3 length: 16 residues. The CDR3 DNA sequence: TGTGCCAGCTCACCGCCTAGCGGGAGCGCCTACAATGAGCAGTTCTTC. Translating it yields CASSPPSGSAYNEQFF.

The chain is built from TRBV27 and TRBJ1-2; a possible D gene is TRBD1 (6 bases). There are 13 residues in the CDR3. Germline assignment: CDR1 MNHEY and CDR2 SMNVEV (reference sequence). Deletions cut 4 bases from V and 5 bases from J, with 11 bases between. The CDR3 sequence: CASSYREGYGYTF. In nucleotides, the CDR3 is TGTGCCAGCAGTTACAGGGAAGGTTATGGCTACACCTTC.

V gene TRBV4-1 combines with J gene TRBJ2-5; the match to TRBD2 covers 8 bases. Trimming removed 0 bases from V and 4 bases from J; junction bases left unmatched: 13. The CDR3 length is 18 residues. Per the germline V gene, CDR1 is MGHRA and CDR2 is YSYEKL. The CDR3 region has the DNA TGCGCCAGCAGCCAAGAGGGTGCCGAGCGGGAGTTTGGAGAGACCCAGTACTTC. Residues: CASSQEGAEREFGETQYF.

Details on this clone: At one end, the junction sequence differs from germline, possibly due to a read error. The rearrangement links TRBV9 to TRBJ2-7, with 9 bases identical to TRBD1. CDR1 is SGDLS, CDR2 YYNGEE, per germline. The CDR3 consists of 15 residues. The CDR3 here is CASSVSGTGLAEQHF. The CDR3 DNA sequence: TGTGCCAGCAGCGTCTCCGGGACAGGGTTGGCCGAGCAGCACTTC.

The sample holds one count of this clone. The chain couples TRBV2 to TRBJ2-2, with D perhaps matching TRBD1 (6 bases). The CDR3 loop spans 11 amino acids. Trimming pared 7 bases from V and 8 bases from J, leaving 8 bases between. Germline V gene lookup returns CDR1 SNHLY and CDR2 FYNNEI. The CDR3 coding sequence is TGTGCCAGCACCGGGACAGGGGAGCTGTTTTTT. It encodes CASTGTGELFF.

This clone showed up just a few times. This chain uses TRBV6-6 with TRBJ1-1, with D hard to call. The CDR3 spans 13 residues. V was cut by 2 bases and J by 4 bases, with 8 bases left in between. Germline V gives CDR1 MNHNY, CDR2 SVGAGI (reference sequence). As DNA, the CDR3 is TGTGCCAGCAGTTACCCAGGTTCCACTGAAGCTTTCTTT. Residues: CASSYPGSTEAFF.